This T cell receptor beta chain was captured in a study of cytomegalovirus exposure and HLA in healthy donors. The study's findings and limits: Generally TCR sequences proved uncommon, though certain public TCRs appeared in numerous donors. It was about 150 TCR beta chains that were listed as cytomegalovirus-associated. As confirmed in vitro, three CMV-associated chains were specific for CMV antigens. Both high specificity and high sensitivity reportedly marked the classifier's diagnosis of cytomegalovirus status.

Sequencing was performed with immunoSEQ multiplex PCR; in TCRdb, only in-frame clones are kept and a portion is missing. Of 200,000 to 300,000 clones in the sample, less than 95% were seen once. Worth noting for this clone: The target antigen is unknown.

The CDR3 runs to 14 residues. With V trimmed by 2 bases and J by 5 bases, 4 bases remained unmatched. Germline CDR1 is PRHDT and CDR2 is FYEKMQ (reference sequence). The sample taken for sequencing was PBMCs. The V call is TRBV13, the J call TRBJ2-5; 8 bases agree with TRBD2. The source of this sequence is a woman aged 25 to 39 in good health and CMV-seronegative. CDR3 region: CASSLISSGETQYF. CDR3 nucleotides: TGTGCCAGCAGCTTAATATCTAGCGGGGAGACCCAGTACTTC.